Below are 26 T cell receptor beta chains sequenced from a single sample in a study of T cell changes during pregnancy in multiple sclerosis. Assay used: immunoSEQ multiplex PCR; TCRdb lists only in-frame clones, some missing. The table lists roughly 57,000 clones, roughly nine tenths of them singletons. Sequences were derived from peripheral blood, sampled in the first trimester of pregnancy. The receptors come from a female donor with multiple sclerosis, enrolled in a pregnancy study.

The J gene is TRBJ2-2, the V gene TRBV6-5; D perhaps matches TRBD1 (6 bases). The germline V gene has CDR1 MNHEY and CDR2 SVGAGI. V was trimmed by 6 bases and J by 6 bases, leaving 17 bases between them. The CDR3 has 15 residues. DNA of the CDR3: TGTGCCAGCAGCTCCCACCAGGGGTTGGCCGGGGAGCTGTTTTTT. Translation gives CASSSHQGLAGELFF.

The chain uses TRBV7-8 and TRBJ2-7; D not resolved. Trimming left V 5 bases short and J 5 bases short, with 16 bases between. Germline-derived CDR1 and CDR2 are SGHVS and FQNEAQ. CDR3 size: 14 residues. CDR3 DNA sequence: TGTGCCAGCAGCCTCAGGCGTTGGGTCCACGAGCAGTACTTC. Amino acid sequence: CASSLRRWVHEQYF. The entire variable domain, with the rest obtained from reference TRBV7-8 and TRBJ2-7, is as follows: GAGVSQSPRYKVAKRGQDVALRCDPISGHVSLFWYQQALGQGPEFLTYFQNEAQLDKSGLPSDRFFAERPEGSVSTLKIQRTQQEDSAVYLCASSLRRWVHEQYFGPGTRLTVT.

The chain combines TRBV4-2 with TRBJ1-5, with 8 bases lining up with TRBD1. Germline V gives CDR1 LGHNA, CDR2 YNFKEQ. J was trimmed by 7 bases and V by 0 bases; bases with no gene match: 8. This CDR3 contains 16 residues. The CDR3 region is CASSQDYSTGAQPQHF. CDR3 nucleotide sequence: TGTGCCAGCAGCCAAGATTATTCGACAGGGGCACAGCCCCAGCATTTT.

V is TRBV2 and J is TRBJ1-5; D might be TRBD1 (5 bases). From germline, CDR1 is SNHLY and CDR2 FYNNEI. With 1 base removed from V and 5 bases from J, the gap between germline ends came to 9 bases. The CDR3 is 14 amino acids. CDR3: CASSEGRADQPQHF. In DNA form, the CDR3 reads TGTGCCAGCAGTGAAGGCAGGGCCGATCAGCCCCAGCATTTT.

V is TRBV6-5 and J is TRBJ1-1; D is unclear. Trimming left V 4 bases short and J 2 bases short, with 11 bases between. The V gene's germline CDR1 is MNHEY and CDR2 SVGAGI. This CDR3 has 14 amino acids. Here the CDR3 reads CASSSEVPNTEAFF. The DNA of the CDR3 is TGTGCCAGCAGTTCAGAGGTCCCCAACACTGAAGCTTTCTTT.

J is TRBJ2-7 and V is TRBV4-2, with 10 bases matching TRBD2. CDR1 is LGHNA, CDR2 YNFKEQ, per germline. V was clipped by 4 bases and J by 6 bases; unmatched bases: 9. The CDR3 has 15 amino acids. The CDR3 loop reads CASSLKLAGAGEQYF. The CDR3 DNA follows: TGTGCCAGCAGCCTCAAGCTAGCGGGAGCGGGCGAGCAGTACTTC.

V gene TRBV7-2 combines with J gene TRBJ2-3, with a possible D match to TRBD2 (6 bases). CDR1 is SGHTA and CDR2 is FQGNSA in the germline V gene. The CDR3 length is 14 residues. Trimming removed 1 base from V and 5 bases from J, with 10 bases in between. Here the CDR3 DNA reads TGTGCCAGCAGCTTAGTGGGGGGAGGAGATACGCAGTATTTT. The encoded protein is CASSLVGGGDTQYF.

This sequence joins TRBV14 and TRBJ2-1; a possible D gene is TRBD2 (6 bases). The CDR3 sequence is 15 residues long. Trimming took off 4 bases at V and 5 bases at J, with 15 bases between the two ends. From germline, CDR1 is SGHDN and CDR2 FVKESK. The CDR3 region is CASSPVWRGNNEQFF. The DNA for the CDR3 is TGTGCCAGCAGCCCAGTTTGGAGGGGAAACAATGAGCAGTTCTTC.

CDR3 residues: CASRPTGATAYEQYF. CDR3 DNA: TGTGCCAGTAGGCCGACAGGGGCAACCGCCTACGAGCAGTACTTC. The rearrangement uses TRBV19 and TRBJ2-7, with TRBD1 matching over 8 bases. V lost 6 bases to trimming and J lost 2 bases; unmatched junction nucleotides: 9. The CDR3 loop spans 15 amino acids. The germline CDR1 and CDR2 sequences are LNHDA and SQIVND (reference sequence). Supplemented by reference TRBV19 and TRBJ2-7, the full variable domain reads DGGITQSPKYLFRKEGQNVTLSCEQNLNHDAMYWYRQDPGQGLRLIYYSQIVNDFQKGDIAEGYSVSREKKESFPLTVTSAQKNPTAFYLCASRPTGATAYEQYFGPGTRLTVT.

The chain employs TRBV6-5 and TRBJ1-2, with 7 bases lining up with TRBD1. V shed 0 bases and J 2 bases; nucleotides not matched to a gene: 0. The CDR3 has 14 amino acids. Germline V gene data show CDR1 as MNHEY and CDR2 as SVGAGI. CDR3 bases: TGTGCCAGCAGTTACTCGGGACAGAACTATGGCTACACCTTC. It specifies CASSYSGQNYGYTF.

The chain uses TRBV10-1 and TRBJ2-1, with D possibly TRBD1 on 5 matching bases. CDR1 is WNHNN and CDR2 is SYGVQD in the germline V gene (reference sequence). V was cut by 6 bases and J by 4 bases, with 13 bases left in between. The CDR3 runs 14 residues. The DNA of the CDR3 is TGCGCCAGCAGCCCTAGGGGCTCTTACAATGAGCAGTTCTTC. As protein: CASSPRGSYNEQFF.

This chain uses TRBV18 with TRBJ2-7; 7 nucleotides agree with TRBD1. This CDR3 has 13 amino acids. Germline CDR1 KGHSH, CDR2 LQKENI. The junction had 8 bases not matched to a gene; V was cut back by 3 bases and J by 9 bases. The CDR3, as DNA: TGTGCCAGCTCACCCTTACAGAACAGGGGGCAGTACTTC. Translated, it gives CASSPLQNRGQYF.

The chain uses TRBV5-1 and TRBJ1-2, with 7 bases aligning to TRBD1. The CDR3 has 14 amino acids. Germline CDR1 is SGHRS and CDR2 is YFSETQ. The V and J ends lost 0 bases and 3 bases, in that order; junction bases with no gene match: 2. Here the CDR3 reads CASSLDTGDYGYTF. The CDR3 DNA is TGCGCCAGCAGCTTGGATACAGGGGACTATGGCTACACCTTC.

A single count supports this clone. The chain employs TRBV6-5 and TRBJ2-7, with a possible D match to TRBD1 (6 bases). This CDR3 spans 16 amino acids. Germline CDR1 reads MNHEY; CDR2 reads SVGAGI. Trimming left V 0 bases short and J 2 bases short, with 14 bases between. In nucleotides, the CDR3 is TGTGCCAGCAGTTACTCGTTCACAGGGATAACCTACGAGCAGTACTTC. This codes for CASSYSFTGITYEQYF.

CDR3 sequence reads: CASSLVGSSGNTIYF. The DNA for the CDR3 is TGCGCCAGCAGCTTAGTCGGTTCCTCTGGAAACACCATATATTTT. The rearrangement links TRBV5-1 to TRBJ1-3; D is unresolved. Germline lookup yields CDR1 SGHRS and CDR2 YFSETQ. V was trimmed by 2 bases and J by 0 bases, leaving 9 bases between them. The CDR3 sequence is 15 residues long.

The chain joins TRBV4-2 to TRBJ2-7, with D possibly TRBD2 on 6 matching bases. Germline V gene lookup returns CDR1 LGHNA and CDR2 YNFKEQ. CDR3 length: 16 amino acids. Trimming stripped 0 bases from V and 3 bases from J, with 15 bases between. In DNA, the CDR3 is TGTGCCAGCAGCCAAGATACTCGGGGAGGCCACTACGAGCAGTACTTC. Residues: CASSQDTRGGHYEQYF.

The chain has TRBV5-5 and TRBJ1-1, with 7 bases identical to TRBD1. The CDR3 runs to 16 residues. The germline gives CDR1 SGHKS, CDR2 YYEKEE (reference sequence). The V gene end was trimmed by 4 bases and the J gene end by 5 bases; junction bases not matched to a gene: 14. CDR3 residues: CASSADVVRGRTEAFF. As DNA, the CDR3 is TGTGCCAGCAGCGCCGATGTCGTCAGGGGGAGGACTGAAGCTTTCTTT. Full variable domain (outside the CDR3, taken from reference TRBV5-5 and TRBJ1-1): DAGVTQSPTHLIKTRGQQVTLRCSPISGHKSVSWYQQVLGQGPQFIFQYYEKEERGRGNFPDRFSARQFPNYSSELNVNALLLGDSALYLCASSADVVRGRTEAFFGQGTRLTVV.

J is TRBJ2-3 and V is TRBV5-1; 12 bases fit TRBD2. With 4 bases clipped from V and 0 bases from J, the junction kept 9 bases outside the gene matches. The CDR3 has 18 amino acids. Germline V lookup: CDR1 SGHRS, CDR2 YFSETQ. The CDR3, as DNA: TGCGCCAGCAGCCTACTAGCGGGGGGCTCTCCTAGCACAGATACGCAGTATTTT. It yields the protein CASSLLAGGSPSTDTQYF.

J is TRBJ2-3 and V is TRBV5-1, with 11 bases aligning to TRBD1. The J segment lost 4 bases and the V segment lost 4 bases, leaving 8 bases of the junction unmatched. The CDR3 is 16 residues long. Germline-derived CDR1 and CDR2 are SGHRS and YFSETQ. The CDR3 DNA follows: TGCGCCAGCAGCCTAAGAGGACAGGGGGCCCCAGATACGCAGTATTTT. Encoded protein: CASSLRGQGAPDTQYF.

The rearrangement links TRBV10-3 to TRBJ2-7; 12 positions match TRBD2. V lost 4 bases, J lost 3 bases, and 4 bases stayed unmatched. The CDR3 loop spans 15 amino acids. Germline loops: CDR1 ENHRY, CDR2 SYGVKD. The CDR3 DNA sequence: TGTGCCATCAGTGGTCGGACTAGCGGGAACTACGAGCAGTACTTC. It translates to CAISGRTSGNYEQYF.

The J gene is TRBJ2-4, the V gene TRBV7-6, with D possibly being TRBD1 (6 bases). The CDR3 spans 16 residues. Germline V gene data show CDR1 as SGHVS and CDR2 as FNYEAQ. V was clipped by 5 bases and J by 0 bases, with 14 bases between them. CDR3 nucleotides: TGTGCCAGCAGCCCCGGACAGCCACTAGCCAAAAACATTCAGTACTTC. Translation gives CASSPGQPLAKNIQYF. The full variable domain, in which reference TRBV7-6 and TRBJ2-4 provide the parts outside the CDR3, is GAGVSQSPRYKVTKRGQDVALRCDPISGHVSLYWYRQALGQGPEFLTYFNYEAQQDKSGLPNDRFSAERPEGSISTLTIQRTEQRDSAMYRCASSPGQPLAKNIQYFGAGTRLSVL.

The chain recombines TRBV30 with TRBJ1-2; tentative D call: TRBD1 (6 bases). The germline V and J ends were trimmed by 5 bases and 0 bases, with 16 bases remaining between them. The CDR3 is made up of 15 amino acids. From germline, CDR1 is GTSNPN and CDR2 SVGIG (reference sequence). CDR3 coding DNA: TGTGCCTGGGGGGACACTCTAAGGCCTAACTATGGCTACACCTTC. Protein product: CAWGDTLRPNYGYTF. The full variable domain, its missing parts supplied by reference TRBV30 and TRBJ1-2, is SQTIHQWPATLVQPVGSPLSLECTVEGTSNPNLYWYRQAAGRGLQLLFYSVGIGQISSEVPQNLSASRPQDRQFILSSKKLLLSDSGFYLCAWGDTLRPNYGYTFGSGTRLTVV.

V and J are TRBV28 and TRBJ1-2, with TRBD1 identical over 11 bases. The trim removed 5 bases at V and 3 bases at J, leaving 8 bases unmatched. Germline-derived CDR1 and CDR2 are MDHEN and SYDVKM. The CDR3 extends over 16 amino acids. The CDR3 loop reads CASSPGQGAIYYGYTF. The CDR3 region has the DNA TGTGCCAGCAGTCCAGGACAGGGGGCGATCTACTATGGCTACACCTTC.

The V and J genes are TRBV6-1 and TRBJ2-5, with D tentatively TRBD2 (7 bases). Deletions cut 1 base from V and 6 bases from J, with 9 bases between. The CDR3 has 13 residues. Germline CDR1 and CDR2: MNHNS and SASEGT. The CDR3 reads CASSEVGGQTQYF. For the CDR3, the DNA is TGTGCCAGCAGTGAAGTCGGGGGGCAGACCCAGTACTTC.

This clone was seen just once. This sequence joins TRBV6-5 and TRBJ2-1, with 8 bases lining up with TRBD2. V shed 2 bases and J 9 bases; nucleotides not matched to a gene: 0. The CDR3 extends over 12 amino acids. The germline V gene has CDR1 MNHEY and CDR2 SVGAGI. In DNA form, the CDR3 reads TGTGCCAGCAGTTACCGGGGGGGTGAGCAGTTCTTC. This sequence encodes CASSYRGGEQFF.

This clone appeared a few times. The chain uses TRBV10-3 and TRBJ1-1; D is unresolved. The V end lost 2 bases, the J end lost 8 bases, and 12 bases lay between the germline ends. Germline CDR1 ENHRY, CDR2 SYGVKD. The CDR3 runs 13 residues. The CDR3 coding sequence is TGTGCCATCAGTGAGACAGAAACGGTGGAAGCTTTCTTT. The encoded protein is CAISETETVEAFF.